The rows below give T cell receptor beta chains drawn from one sample of a study of CD8+CD57+ T cells in acquired aplastic anemia. TCRdb ran MiXCR on the reads and lists one entry per CDR3 protein. In the table there are some 150,000 distinct CDR3 sequences, less than 45% of which are singletons. Sequencing was performed on sorted CD4+, CD8+, or CD8+CD57+ T cells (not recorded which) from PBMCs. The receptors come from a human donor in good health, serving as a control. The CDR3 runs from the conserved cysteine through the conserved F or W. D genes are given only for firm matches. Size values are once, few and many counts, or a class for expanded clones, and some rows have none.

>TRBV19|TRBJ2-3|many|.
CASSVEGRADTQYF
TGTGCCAGTAGTGTAGAGGGGCGGGCAGATACGCAGTATTTT
>TRBV19|TRBJ1-5|many|.
CASSMLGNQPQHF
TGTGCCAGTAGTATGTTGGGGAATCAGCCCCAGCATTTT
>TRBV4-1|TRBJ1-2|many|TRBD1
CASSQENSQGAGGYTF
TGCGCCAGCAGCCAAGAAAATTCGCAGGGGGCTGGTGGCTACACCTTC
>TRBV20-1|TRBJ2-1|.|.
CSAPQAASNEQFF
TGCAGTGCCCCCCAAGCGGCTAGCAATGAGCAGTTCTTC
>TRBV7-2|TRBJ2-5|many|TRBD2
CASSPTSGTWETQYF
TGTGCCAGCAGCCCGACTAGCGGTACATGGGAGACCCAGTACTTC
>TRBV20-1|TRBJ2-3|many|TRBD1
CSANPDRGRFGTQYF
TGCAGTGCTAACCCCGACAGGGGGAGATTTGGTACGCAGTATTTT
>TRBV5-1|TRBJ2-5|many|TRBD1
CASSLVQGAGETQYF
TGCGCCAGCAGCTTGGTCCAGGGGGCCGGAGAGACCCAGTACTTC
>TRBV6-4|TRBJ1-2|.|TRBD1
CASSGTAGTGYGYTF
TGTGCCAGCAGTGGAACCGCCGGGACAGGGTATGGCTACACCTTC
>TRBV12-3/TRBV12-4|TRBJ1-1|few|.
CASTDGGGAFF
TGTGCCAGCACCGACGGGGGGGGGGCTTTCTTT
>TRBV5-6|TRBJ2-7|few|TRBD2
CASSYRAGGPYEQYF
TGTGCCAGCAGCTACCGAGCGGGAGGGCCATACGAGCAGTACTTC
>TRBV3-1|TRBJ1-2|.|.
CASSQGGGFNYGYTF
TGTGCCAGCAGCCAAGGGGGGGGCTTTAACTATGGCTACACCTTC
>TRBV7-2|TRBJ1-1|once|.
CASSSGVGSEAFF
TGTGCCAGCAGCTCAGGGGTAGGCTCTGAAGCTTTCTTT
>TRBV5-4|TRBJ2-1|many|.
CASSLAGSQRQFF
TGTGCCAGCAGCTTGGCCGGGTCGCAACGGCAGTTCTTC
>TRBV9|TRBJ2-1|many|.
CASNRGPVNEQFF
TGTGCCAGCAACCGGGGACCCGTTAATGAGCAGTTCTTC
>TRBV10-1|TRBJ1-3|.|.
CASRASGNTIYF
TGCGCCAGCAGGGCCTCTGGAAACACCATATATTTT
>TRBV5-1|TRBJ2-5|many|TRBD2
CASSLGRGVQETQYF
TGCGCCAGCAGCTTGGGGCGGGGGGTCCAAGAGACCCAGTACTTC
>TRBV9|TRBJ2-3|many|.
CASSESKKTDTQYF
TGTGCCAGCAGCGAGAGTAAAAAGACAGATACGCAGTATTTT
>TRBV13|TRBJ2-1|.|.
CASSLDPNEQFF
TGTGCCAGCAGCTTGGACCCGAATGAGCAGTTCTTC
>TRBV11-1|TRBJ1-1|.|.
CASSSYRYGPNTEALF
TGTGCCAGCAGCTCCTACCGTTACGGACCGAACACTGAAGCTCTCTTT
>TRBV9|TRBJ1-2|.|.
CASSGGGGYTF
TGTGCCAGCAGCGGCGGGGGAGGCTACACCTTC
>TRBV12-3/TRBV12-4|TRBJ2-3|many|TRBD2
CASRLAGVPDTQYF
TGTGCCAGCAGACTAGCGGGGGTCCCAGATACGCAGTATTTT
>TRBV20-1|TRBJ2-1|many|TRBD2
CSAPKGLAGVRSYNEQFF
TGCAGTGCTCCCAAGGGGCTAGCGGGAGTAAGGTCCTACAATGAGCAGTTCTTC
>TRBV20-1|TRBJ1-1|.|TRBD1
CSASRGQGYTEAFF
TGCAGTGCTAGTCGGGGACAGGGTTACACTGAAGCTTTCTTT
>TRBV24-1|TRBJ2-1|.|TRBD2
CPRRTSGSYNEQFF
TGTCCCCGAAGGACTAGCGGGAGCTACAATGAGCAGTTCTTC